This T cell receptor (beta chain) was obtained from a study of cytomegalovirus exposure and HLA in healthy donors. The method was immunoSEQ multiplex PCR; TCRdb's version includes in-frame clones alone and lacks a portion of them. The data contain over 100,000 clones, roughly nine tenths of them seen just once; the ten biggest clones take up 0.95% to 1.5%. General study results and limits: The authors listed 150 to 200 TCR beta chains as cytomegalovirus-associated. Some public TCRs appeared in many individuals, while most sequences were rare. According to reports, the classifier identified cytomegalovirus status with high specificity and sensitivity.

Donors were drawn from the approximately 130-subject validation cohort, separate from the approximately 620-subject first cohort. V lost 0 bases and J lost 4; bases outside the gene matches: 5. The CDR3 is 15 residues long. Germline CDR1 reads SGHRS; CDR2 reads YFSETQ. Of note for this clone: Its matching antigen is unknown.

Sequencing input: PBMCs. The rearrangement uses TRBV5-1 and TRBJ2-3; 7 nucleotides match TRBD1. The receptor was isolated from a woman between 18 and 30 years old in good health and CMV-seronegative. The CDR3 is CASSLVGQGADTQYF. CDR3 nucleotides: TGCGCCAGCAGCTTGGTTGGGCAGGGGGCAGATACGCAGTATTTT.